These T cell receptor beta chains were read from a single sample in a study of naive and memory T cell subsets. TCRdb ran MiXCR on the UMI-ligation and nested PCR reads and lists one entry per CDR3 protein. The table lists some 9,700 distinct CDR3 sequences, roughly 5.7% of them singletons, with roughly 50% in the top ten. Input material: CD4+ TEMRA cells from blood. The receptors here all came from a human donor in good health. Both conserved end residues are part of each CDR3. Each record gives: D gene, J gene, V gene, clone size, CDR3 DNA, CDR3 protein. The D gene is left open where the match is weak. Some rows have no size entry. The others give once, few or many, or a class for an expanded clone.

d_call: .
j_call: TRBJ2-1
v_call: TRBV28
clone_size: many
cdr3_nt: TGTGCCAGCAGACCTGCCCTACAGGGGGGGGCCTACAATGAGCAGTTCTTC
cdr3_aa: CASRPALQGGAYNEQFF

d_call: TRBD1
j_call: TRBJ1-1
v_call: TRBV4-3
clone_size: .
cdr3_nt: TGCGCCAGCAGCCGTCGACAGGGTCGGAGCACTGAAGCTTTCTTT
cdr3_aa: CASSRRQGRSTEAFF

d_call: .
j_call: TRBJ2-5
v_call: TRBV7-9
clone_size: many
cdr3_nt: TGTGCCAGCAGCCCCACGAGGAGCGGTCAAGAGACCCAGTACTTC
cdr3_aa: CASSPTRSGQETQYF

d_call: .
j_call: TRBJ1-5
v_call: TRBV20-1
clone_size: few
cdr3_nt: TGCAGTGCTAGGAGGGACGGAAGCAATCAGCCCCAGCATTTT
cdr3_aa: CSARRDGSNQPQHF

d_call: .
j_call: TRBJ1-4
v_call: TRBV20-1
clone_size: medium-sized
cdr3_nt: TGCAGTGCTAGAGGCTCAACAGGGAGTGCAATTGAAAAACTGTTTTTT
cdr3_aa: CSARGSTGSAIEKLFF

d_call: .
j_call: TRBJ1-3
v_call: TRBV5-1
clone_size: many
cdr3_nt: TGCGCCAGCAGCTTGGAGGGCAGGGTGCCTGGAAACACCATATATTTT
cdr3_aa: CASSLEGRVPGNTIYF

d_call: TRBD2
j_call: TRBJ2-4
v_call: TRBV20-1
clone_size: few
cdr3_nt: TGCAGTGCTAGGCTAGCGGGAAGGGCCTTAGCCAAAAACATTCAGTACTTC
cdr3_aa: CSARLAGRALAKNIQYF

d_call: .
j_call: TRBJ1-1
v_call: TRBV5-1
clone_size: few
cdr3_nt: TGCGCCAGCAGCTTGGTGGGAGGGTTGAACACTGAAGCTTTCTTT
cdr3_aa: CASSLVGGLNTEAFF

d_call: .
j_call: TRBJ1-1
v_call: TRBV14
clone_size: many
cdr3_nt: TGTGCCAGCAGCCAAACAGGGGAAGCTTTCTTT
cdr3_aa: CASSQTGEAFF

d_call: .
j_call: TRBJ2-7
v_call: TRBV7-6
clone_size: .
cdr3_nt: TGTGCCAGCAGCCAGAATACTCCCGGGGGTACCTACGAGCAGTACTTC
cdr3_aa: CASSQNTPGGTYEQYF

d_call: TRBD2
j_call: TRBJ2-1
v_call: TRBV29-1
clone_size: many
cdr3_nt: TGCAGCGTTGATACTAGCGGGGGGGCTGGAGGTGAGCAGTTCTTC
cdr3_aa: CSVDTSGGAGGEQFF

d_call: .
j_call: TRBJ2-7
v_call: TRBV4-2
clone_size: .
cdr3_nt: TGTGCCAGCAGCCAAGGGTCGGGCAAACAGTACGAGCAGTACTTC
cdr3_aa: CASSQGSGKQYEQYF

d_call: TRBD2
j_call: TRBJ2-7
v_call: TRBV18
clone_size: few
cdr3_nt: TGTGCCAGCTCACCACTTCCAGCGGGAGGAGGGGATAACTACGAGCAGTACTTC
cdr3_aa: CASSPLPAGGGDNYEQYF

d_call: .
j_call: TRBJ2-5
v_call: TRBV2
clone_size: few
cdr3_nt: TGTGCCAGCAGTCCACCCGGTGCGGTGTACCAAGAGACCCAGTACTTC
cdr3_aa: CASSPPGAVYQETQYF

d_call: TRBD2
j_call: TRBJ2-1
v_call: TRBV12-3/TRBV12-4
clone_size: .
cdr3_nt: TGTGCCAGCAGTTTAGCCAGCGGGGCCCCCTACAATGAGCAGTTCTTC
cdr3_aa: CASSLASGAPYNEQFF

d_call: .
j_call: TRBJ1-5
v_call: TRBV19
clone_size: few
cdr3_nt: TGTGCCAGTAGTCAGCAGGGCAATAGCAATCAGCCCCAGCATTTT
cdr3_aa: CASSQQGNSNQPQHF

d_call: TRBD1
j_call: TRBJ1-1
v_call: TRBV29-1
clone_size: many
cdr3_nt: TGCAGCGTCACTCCTAGGGACAGACCGATTGAAGCTTTCTTT
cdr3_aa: CSVTPRDRPIEAFF

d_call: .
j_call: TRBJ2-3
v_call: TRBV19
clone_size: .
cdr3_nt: TGTGCCAGTAGTCGGGACTTCACAACCACAGATACGCAGTATTTT
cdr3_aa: CASSRDFTTTDTQYF

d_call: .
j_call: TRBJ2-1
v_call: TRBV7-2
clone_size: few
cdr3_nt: TGTGCCAGCAGCAAGGTATTCGATGAGCAGTTCTTC
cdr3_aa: CASSKVFDEQFF

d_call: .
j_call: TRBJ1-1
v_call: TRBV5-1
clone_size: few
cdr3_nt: TGCGCCAGCAGCTTGGAGGAGAACACTGAAGCTTTCTTT
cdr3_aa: CASSLEENTEAFF

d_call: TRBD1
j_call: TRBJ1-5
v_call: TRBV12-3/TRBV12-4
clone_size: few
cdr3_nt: TGTGCCAGCAGTCTTCGGACAGGATACTTCAATCAGCCCCAGCATTTT
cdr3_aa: CASSLRTGYFNQPQHF

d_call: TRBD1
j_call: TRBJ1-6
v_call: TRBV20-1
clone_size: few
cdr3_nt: TGCAGTGCTATAAAACAGGGGACGCTTTCACCCCTCCACTTT
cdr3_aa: CSAIKQGTLSPLHF

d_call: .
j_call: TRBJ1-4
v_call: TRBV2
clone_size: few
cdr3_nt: TGTGCCAGCGCACGAAGCGAGAATGAAAAACTGTTTTTT
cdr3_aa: CASARSENEKLFF

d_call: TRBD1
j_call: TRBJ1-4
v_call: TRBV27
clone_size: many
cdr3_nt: TGTGCCAGCGCACAGGGGGCGTTTGAAAAACTGTTTTTT
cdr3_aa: CASAQGAFEKLFF

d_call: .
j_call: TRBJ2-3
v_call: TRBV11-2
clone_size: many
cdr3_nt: TGTGCCAGCAGCTTAGCAGCGGTGACAGATACGCAGTATTTT
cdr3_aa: CASSLAAVTDTQYF

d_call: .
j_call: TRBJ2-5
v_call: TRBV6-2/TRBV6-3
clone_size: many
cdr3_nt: TGTGCCAGCAGTTACTCGGCCCTCCGAGGGGCAGAGACCCAGTACTTC
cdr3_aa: CASSYSALRGAETQYF

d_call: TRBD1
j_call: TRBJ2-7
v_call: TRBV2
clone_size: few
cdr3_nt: TGTGCCAGCAACCGGGACAGGGGTGGAAGCGAGCAGTACTTC
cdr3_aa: CASNRDRGGSEQYF

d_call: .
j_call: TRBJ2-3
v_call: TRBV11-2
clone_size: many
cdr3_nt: TGTGCCAGCAGTTACGACCTTGCTGGGTCTGTCGGGGCAGATACGCAGTATTTT
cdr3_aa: CASSYDLAGSVGADTQYF

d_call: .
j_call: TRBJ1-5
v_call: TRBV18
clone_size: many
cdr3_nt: TGTGCCAGCTCGCGAGGGGGGCAGGACAATCAGCCCCAGCATTTT
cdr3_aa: CASSRGGQDNQPQHF

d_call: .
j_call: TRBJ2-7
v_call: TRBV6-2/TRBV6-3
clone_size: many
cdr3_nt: TGTGCCAGCAGTTACTCGAGGGGACGATACTCGTCCTACGAGCAGTACTTC
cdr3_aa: CASSYSRGRYSSYEQYF

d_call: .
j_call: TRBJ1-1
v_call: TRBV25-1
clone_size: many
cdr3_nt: TGTGCCAGCAGTGACCCCGCCACGGGGGGAACTGAAGCTTTCTTT
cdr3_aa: CASSDPATGGTEAFF

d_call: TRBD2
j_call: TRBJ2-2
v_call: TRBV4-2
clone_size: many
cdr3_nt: TGTGCCAGCAGCCAAGATCTGGGACTAGCGGGAGGCACCGGGGAGCTGTTTTTT
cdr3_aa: CASSQDLGLAGGTGELFF

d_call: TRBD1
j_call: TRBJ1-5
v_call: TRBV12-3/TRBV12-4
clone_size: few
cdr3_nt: TGTGCCAGCAGGCGACAGGGGTCAAGTCAGCCCCAGCATTTT
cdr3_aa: CASRRQGSSQPQHF

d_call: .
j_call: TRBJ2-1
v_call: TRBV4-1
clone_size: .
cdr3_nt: TGCGCCAGCAGCCAACTTACAGCTCTCGAGCAGTTCTTC
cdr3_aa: CASSQLTALEQFF

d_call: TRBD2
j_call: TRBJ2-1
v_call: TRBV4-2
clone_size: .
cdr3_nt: TGTGCCAGCAGCCAAGGGCTAGCGGGAGGAAGCGATGAGCAGTTCTTC
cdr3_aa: CASSQGLAGGSDEQFF

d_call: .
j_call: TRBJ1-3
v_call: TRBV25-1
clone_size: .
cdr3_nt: TGTGCCAGCAGTGTTGGGACAGGAAACACCATATATTTT
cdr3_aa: CASSVGTGNTIYF

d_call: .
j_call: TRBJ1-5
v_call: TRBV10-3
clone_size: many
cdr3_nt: TGTGCCATCAGCAAAGGGGGGGGCGGACAGCCCCAGCATTTT
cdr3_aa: CAISKGGGGQPQHF

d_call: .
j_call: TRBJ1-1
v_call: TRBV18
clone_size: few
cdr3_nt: TGTGCCAGCTCCCTTGGAGGGGAGAACACTGAAGCTTTCTTT
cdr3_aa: CASSLGGENTEAFF

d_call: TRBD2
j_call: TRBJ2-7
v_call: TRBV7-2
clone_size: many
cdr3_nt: TGTGCCAGCAGCTTACGGGTCGGGATGCAGGGGGACAATGAACTAGCGGGGGGGAAGTACGAGCAGTACTTC
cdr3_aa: CASSLRVGMQGDNELAGGKYEQYF

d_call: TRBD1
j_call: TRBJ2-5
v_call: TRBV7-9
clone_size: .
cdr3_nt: TGTGCCAGCAGCTTACCGGGACAGGTCTCACCCCTTATCGGAGAAGAGACCCAGTACTTC
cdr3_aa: CASSLPGQVSPLIGEETQYF

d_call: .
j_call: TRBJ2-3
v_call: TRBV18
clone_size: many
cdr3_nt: TGTGCCAGCTCACGGGGGCAGACTAGCACAGATACGCAGTATTTT
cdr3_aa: CASSRGQTSTDTQYF

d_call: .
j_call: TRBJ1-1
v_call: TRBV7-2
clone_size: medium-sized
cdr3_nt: TGTGCCAGCAGCTTAGCCGGTATCTCTGAAGCTTTCTTT
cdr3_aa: CASSLAGISEAFF

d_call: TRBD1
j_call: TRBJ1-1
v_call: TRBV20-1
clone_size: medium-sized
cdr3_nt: TGCAGTGCAACCACGTACAGGGGGGACACTGAAGCTTTCTTT
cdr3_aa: CSATTYRGDTEAFF

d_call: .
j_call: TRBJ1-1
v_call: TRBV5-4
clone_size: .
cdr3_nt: TGTGCCAGCAGCCCAAACGGGACTGTGAACACTGAAGCTTTCTTT
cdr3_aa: CASSPNGTVNTEAFF

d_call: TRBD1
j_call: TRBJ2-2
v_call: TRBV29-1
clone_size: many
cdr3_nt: TGCAGCGTTGCCGGGACAGCGAACACCGGGGAGCTGTTTTTT
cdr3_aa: CSVAGTANTGELFF

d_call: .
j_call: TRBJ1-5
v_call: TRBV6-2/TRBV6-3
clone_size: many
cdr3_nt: TGTGCCAGCAGTCGACAGGCTGGAAATCAGCCCCAGCATTTT
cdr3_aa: CASSRQAGNQPQHF

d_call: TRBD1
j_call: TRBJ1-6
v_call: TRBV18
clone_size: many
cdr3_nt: TGTGCCAGCTCACCAGAAGCCGGGACAGGGAATTCACCCCTCCACTTT
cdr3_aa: CASSPEAGTGNSPLHF

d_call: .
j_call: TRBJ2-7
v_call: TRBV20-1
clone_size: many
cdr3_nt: TGCAGTGCGCGCGATGGAGCGGTTCCCTACGAGCAGTACTTC
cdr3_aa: CSARDGAVPYEQYF

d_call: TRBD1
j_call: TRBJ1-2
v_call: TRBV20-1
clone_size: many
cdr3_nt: TGCAGCATAATACAGGGGGCGAGATTTGATGGCTACACCTTC
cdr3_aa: CSIIQGARFDGYTF

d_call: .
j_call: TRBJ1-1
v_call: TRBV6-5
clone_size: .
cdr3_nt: TGTGCCAGCAGGGGTTATGGTGAAGCTTTCTTT
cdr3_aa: CASRGYGEAFF

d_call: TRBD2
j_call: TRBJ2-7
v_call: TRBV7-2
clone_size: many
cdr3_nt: TGTGCCAGCAGCTTAGCCCGGACTAGCGGGGCTTACGAGCAGTACTTC
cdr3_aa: CASSLARTSGAYEQYF

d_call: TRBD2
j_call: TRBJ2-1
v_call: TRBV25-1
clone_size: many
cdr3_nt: TGTGCCAGCAGTGAATGGGCTAGCGGGGGCAAGCAGTTCTTC
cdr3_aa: CASSEWASGGKQFF

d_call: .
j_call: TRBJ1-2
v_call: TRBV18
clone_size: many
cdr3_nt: TGTGCCAGCTCTCCGGGGACCCGGCCTAACTATGGCTACACCTTC
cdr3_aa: CASSPGTRPNYGYTF

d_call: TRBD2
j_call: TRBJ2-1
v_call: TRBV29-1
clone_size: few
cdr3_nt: TGCAGCGTCCCCGCGCTAGCGGCAGGGAGGAGCTCCTACAATGAGCAGTTCTTC
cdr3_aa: CSVPALAAGRSSYNEQFF

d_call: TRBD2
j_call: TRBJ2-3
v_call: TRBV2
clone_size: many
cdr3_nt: TGTGCCAGCAGTGTCGACGCGGGAGCGGTAGATACGCAGTATTTT
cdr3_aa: CASSVDAGAVDTQYF

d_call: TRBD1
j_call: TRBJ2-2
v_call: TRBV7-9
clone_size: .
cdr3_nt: TGTGCCAGCAGCTTAGGGACAGGGATCGGGGAGCTGTTTTTT
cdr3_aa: CASSLGTGIGELFF

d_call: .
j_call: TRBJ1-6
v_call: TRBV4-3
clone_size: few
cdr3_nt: TGCGCCAGCAGCCAAGCACAGGGTATCAATTCACCCCTCCACTTT
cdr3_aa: CASSQAQGINSPLHF

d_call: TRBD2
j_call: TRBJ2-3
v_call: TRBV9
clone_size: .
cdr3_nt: TGTGCCAGCACACGACGGGAGGGCCTCGCAGATACGCAGTATTTT
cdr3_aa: CASTRREGLADTQYF

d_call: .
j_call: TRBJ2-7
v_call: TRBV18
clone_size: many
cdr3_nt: TGTGCCAGCTCTGCCCTGGACAGCTACGAGCAGTACTTC
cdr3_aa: CASSALDSYEQYF

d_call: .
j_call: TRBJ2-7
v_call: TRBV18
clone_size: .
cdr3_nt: TGTGCCAGCTCACCACCGAGGTATAGCCCCTACGAGCAGTACTTC
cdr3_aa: CASSPPRYSPYEQYF